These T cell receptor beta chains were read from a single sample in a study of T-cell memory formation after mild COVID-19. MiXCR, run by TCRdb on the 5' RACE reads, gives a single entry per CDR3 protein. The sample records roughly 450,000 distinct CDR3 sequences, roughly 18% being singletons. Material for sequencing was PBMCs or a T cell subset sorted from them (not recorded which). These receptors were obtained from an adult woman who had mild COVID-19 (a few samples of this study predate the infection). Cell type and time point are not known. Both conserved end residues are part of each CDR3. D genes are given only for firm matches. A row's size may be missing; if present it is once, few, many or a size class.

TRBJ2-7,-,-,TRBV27,CASSLVADLRSYEQYF,TGTGCCAGCAGTTTAGTGGCAGACCTGCGCTCCTACGAGCAGTACTTC
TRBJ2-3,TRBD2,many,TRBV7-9,CASSDRLAGLTDTQYF,TGTGCCAGCAGCGACCGACTAGCGGGACTTACAGATACGCAGTATTTT
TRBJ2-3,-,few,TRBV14,CASSQEVSPSTDTQYF,TGTGCCAGCAGCCAAGAAGTTAGTCCAAGCACAGATACGCAGTATTTT
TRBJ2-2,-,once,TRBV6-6,CASMSGVHTGELFF,TGTGCCAGCATGTCGGGGGTGCACACCGGGGAGCTGTTTTTT
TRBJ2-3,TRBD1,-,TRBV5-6,CASSLVLGGMSTDTQYF,TGTGCCAGCAGCTTGGTTCTAGGGGGCATGAGCACAGATACGCAGTATTTT
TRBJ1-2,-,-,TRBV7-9,CASSLGSWTASNYGYTF,TGTGCCAGCAGCTTAGGGTCTTGGACAGCTTCTAACTATGGCTACACCTTC
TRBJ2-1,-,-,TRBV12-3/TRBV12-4,CASSRDLGDPFF,TGTGCCAGCAGCCGTGATCTCGGGGACCCGTTCTTC
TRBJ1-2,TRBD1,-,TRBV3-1,CASSQQGAYGYTF,TGTGCCAGCAGTCAACAGGGGGCCTATGGCTACACCTTC
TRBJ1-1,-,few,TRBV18,CASSRTKTEAFF,TGTGCCAGCTCACGTACTAAAACTGAAGCTTTCTTT
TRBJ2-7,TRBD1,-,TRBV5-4,CASSLEGQGPYEQYF,TGTGCCAGCAGCTTGGAAGGACAGGGACCCTACGAGCAGTACTTC
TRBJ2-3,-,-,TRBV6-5,CASRGPGGTDTQYF,TGTGCCAGCAGGGGGCCAGGGGGCACAGATACGCAGTATTTT
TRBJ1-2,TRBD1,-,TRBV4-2,CASSQESDRGVVGYTF,TGTGCCAGCAGCCAAGAATCGGACAGGGGGGTCGTGGGCTACACCTTC
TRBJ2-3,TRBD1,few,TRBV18,CASSLDHRDRVYF,TGTGCCAGCTCACTTGATCACCGGGACAGGGTATACTTT
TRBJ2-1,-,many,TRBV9,CASNPGISYNEQFF,TGTGCCAGCAATCCAGGGATCTCCTACAATGAGCAGTTCTTC
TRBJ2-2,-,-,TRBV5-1,CASSLGSTSPGELFF,TGCGCCAGCAGCTTGGGTAGCACGTCACCCGGGGAGCTGTTTTTT
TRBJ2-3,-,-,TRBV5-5,CASSLGEIRTDTQYF,TGTGCCAGCAGCTTGGGGGAGATTCGCACAGATACGCAGTATTTT
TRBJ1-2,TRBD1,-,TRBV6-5,CASRPQGQGYLGYTF,TGTGCCAGCAGACCTCAGGGACAGGGGTACCTAGGCTACACCTTC
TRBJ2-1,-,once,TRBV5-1,CASSLESGKVNNEQFF,TGCGCCAGCAGCTTGGAGTCGGGGAAGGTGAACAATGAGCAGTTCTTC